The text below deals with one T cell receptor (beta chain). Its target is unknown. This record comes from a study of PD-1 blockade in mismatch repair-deficient tumors. Study context: Patients had around twelve mismatch repair-deficient cancer types, all previously treated and progressing. Study-level findings and limits: Tumor-resident clones, often undetectable pretreatment in blood, expanded then contracted after pembrolizumab.

Mismatch repair deficiency was confirmed in all patients, by PCR or immunohistochemistry. Three pembrolizumab responders had their TCRs sequenced. This CDR3 has 14 residues. Trimming stripped 0 bases from V and 8 bases from J, with 14 bases between. Germline CDR1 and CDR2: SGHRS and YFSETQ. Some clones are missing from TCRdb's copy, which holds only in-frame ones; the method was immunoSEQ multiplex PCR. The data show under 95,000 clones, about four fifths seen once. The TCR was taken from an adult with mismatch repair-deficient cancer. Sequenced material: peripheral blood, taken 44 weeks after starting pembrolizumab. The chain uses TRBV5-1 and TRBJ1-2, with no clear D. CDR3 sequence reads: CASSLAKGEWGYTF. The CDR3 coding sequence is TGCGCCAGCAGCTTGGCCAAGGGTGAGTGGGGCTACACCTTC.